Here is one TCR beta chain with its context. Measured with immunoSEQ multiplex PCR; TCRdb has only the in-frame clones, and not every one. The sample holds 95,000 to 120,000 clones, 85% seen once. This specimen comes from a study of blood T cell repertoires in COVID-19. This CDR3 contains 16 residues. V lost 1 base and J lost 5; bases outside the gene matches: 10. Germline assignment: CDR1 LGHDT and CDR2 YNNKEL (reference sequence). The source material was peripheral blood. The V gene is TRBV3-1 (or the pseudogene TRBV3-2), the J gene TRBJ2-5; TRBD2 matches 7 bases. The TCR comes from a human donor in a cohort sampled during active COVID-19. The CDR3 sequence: CASSQGQLARGETQYF. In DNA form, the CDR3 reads TGTGCCAGCAGCCAAGGCCAACTAGCGAGAGGGGAGACCCAGTACTTC.